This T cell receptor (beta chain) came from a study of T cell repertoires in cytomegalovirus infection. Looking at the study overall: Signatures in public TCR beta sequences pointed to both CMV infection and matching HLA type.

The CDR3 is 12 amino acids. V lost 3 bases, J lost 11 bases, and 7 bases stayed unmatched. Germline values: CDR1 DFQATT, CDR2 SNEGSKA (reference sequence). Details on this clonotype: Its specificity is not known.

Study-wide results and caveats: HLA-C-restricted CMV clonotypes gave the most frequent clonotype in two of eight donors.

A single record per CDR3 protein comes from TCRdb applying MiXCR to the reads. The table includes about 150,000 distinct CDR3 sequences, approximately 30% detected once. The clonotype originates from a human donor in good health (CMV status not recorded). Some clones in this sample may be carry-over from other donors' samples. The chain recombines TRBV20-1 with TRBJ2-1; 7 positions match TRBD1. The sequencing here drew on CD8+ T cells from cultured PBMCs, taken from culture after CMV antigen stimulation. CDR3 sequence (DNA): TGCAGTGCTAGGGGACCGGGACAGCAGCAGTTCTTC. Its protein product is CSARGPGQQQFF.